This is a list of T cell receptor beta chains from one sample in a study of shared clonotypes between healthy human individuals. Only in-frame clones appear in the TCRdb table, and some are missing; sequencing was by immunoSEQ multiplex PCR. The sample lists approximately 110,000 clones; 67% were seen once. Material for sequencing was memory CD8+ T cells sorted from blood. These receptors came from a woman aged 30 to 39 in good health. Each CDR3 is given with its conserved first and last residue. Each record gives: D gene, V gene, clone size, J gene, CDR3 protein, CDR3 DNA. D genes are given only for firm matches. Clone size is shown for a subset of rows, as once, few, many or a class of expanded clone.

>NA|TRBV7-9|few|TRBJ2-2
CALLPGTGELFF
TGTGCTTTACTCCCGGGAACCGGGGAGCTGTTTTTT
>NA|TRBV19|few|TRBJ2-5
CASSIALLQETQYF
TGTGCCAGTAGTATCGCGCTTCTACAAGAGACCCAGTACTTC
>NA|TRBV25-1|NA|TRBJ2-1
CASSERSTSSYNEQFF
TGTGCCAGCAGTGAAAGGTCGACTAGCTCCTACAATGAGCAGTTCTTC
>NA|TRBV25-1|few|TRBJ1-1
CASSAKPTSDSPNTEAFF
TGTGCCAGCAGTGCAAAGCCGACCTCGGACAGCCCGAACACTGAAGCTTTCTTT
>NA|TRBV2|NA|TRBJ2-5
CASSDGPPYQETQYF
TGTGCCAGCAGTGATGGTCCTCCGTACCAAGAGACCCAGTACTTC
>TRBD1|TRBV15|NA|TRBJ1-2
CATSRADRGLSAGGYTF
TGTGCCACCAGCAGAGCGGACAGGGGGCTTAGTGCGGGAGGCTACACCTTC
>TRBD2|TRBV14|once|TRBJ2-7
CASSQMAGGSYEQYF
TGTGCCAGCAGCCAAATGGCGGGAGGCTCCTACGAGCAGTACTTC
>NA|TRBV13|NA|TRBJ2-7
CASSLGGLLYEQYF
TGTGCCAGCAGCTTGGGGGGGCTCCTCTACGAGCAGTACTTC
>NA|TRBV28|NA|TRBJ1-4
CASSFPGDATNEKLFF
TGTGCCAGCAGTTTTCCGGGGGATGCAACTAATGAAAAACTGTTTTTT
>NA|TRBV5-1|NA|TRBJ1-1
CASSLLTGGNTEAFF
TGCGCCAGCAGCTTGTTGACAGGTGGGAACACTGAAGCTTTCTTT
>NA|TRBV4-1|NA|TRBJ2-7
CASSQISGHSYEQYF
TGCGCCAGCAGCCAAATTAGCGGTCACTCCTACGAGCAGTACTTC
>TRBD2|TRBV4-2|NA|TRBJ2-7
CASSQETSGGLGQYF
TGTGCCAGCAGCCAAGAGACTAGCGGGGGATTAGGGCAGTACTTC
>NA|TRBV25-1|few|TRBJ1-2
CASSELGYGYGYTF
TGTGCCAGCAGTGAACTAGGGTACGGATATGGCTACACCTTC
>NA|TRBV6-4|many|TRBJ2-1
CASSRELSYNEQFF
TGTGCCAGCTCCCGGGAGCTCTCCTACAATGAGCAGTTCTTC